This T cell receptor beta chain was captured by sequencing in a study of Graves' ophthalmopathy and Graves' hyperthyroidism. The TCR beta CDR3 regions underwent amplification from RNA transcripts. A first-round RT-PCR used HTBI primers, followed by a second-round multiplex PCR. TCRdb ran MiXCR on the multiplex PCR reads and lists one entry per CDR3 protein. The sample carries about 480,000 distinct CDR3 sequences, about 15% recorded once. The J segment lost 3 bases and the V segment lost 5 bases, leaving 1 base of the junction unmatched. CDR3 length: 11 residues. Germline V lookup: CDR1 GTSNPN, CDR2 SVGIG (reference sequence). This clonotype was counted many times. Its antigen is still unknown. Whole-study findings and limits: For separating ophthalmopathy from stable hyperthyroidism, a 13-signature model gave 85% to 90% sensitivity and about 80% specificity. Blood also carried most expanded thyroid clonotypes exceeding 0.001 frequency. The model predicted ophthalmopathy progression with 60% to 71% sensitivity and around 72% specificity.

Fresh peripheral blood, 10 ml, was the PBMC source. The J gene is TRBJ2-7, the V gene TRBV30; TRBD2 aligns across 7 bases. This TCR came from a woman in her twenties or thirties with Graves' ophthalmopathy. The material sequenced was blood. CDR3 region: CAWGGDYEQYF. CDR3 coding DNA: TGTGCCTGGGGGGGGGACTACGAGCAGTACTTC.